This T cell receptor beta chain originates from a study of tumor-infiltrating lymphocytes in primary liver carcinoma. Study-wide points: Tumor region pairs shared more overlap than did tumor-adjacent and tumor-blood pairs. Tumor top-250-clone fractions significantly exceeded those of blood (p = 0.039).

As concerns this clonotype: Its target is not known.

The CDR3 spans 13 residues. J gave up 5 bases and V 5 bases, and 4 bases lay outside the gene matches. CDR1 and CDR2 from the germline V gene are SNHLY and FYNNEI. Each 20-30 mg portion of unsorted bulk tissue served as the source for co-extraction of RNA and DNA. TCR beta cDNA was reverse-transcribed from about 550 ng of total RNA. The reaction used a constant-region primer and ProtoScript II reverse transcriptase. Three-round nested multiplex PCR performed with slightly modified ARM-PCR produced the TCR beta libraries. Each of the first two PCR rounds ran nine to ten cycles with TRBV1-TRBV30 forward and C-beta reverse primers. TCRdb passed the multiplex PCR reads through MiXCR, listing each CDR3 protein once. Of 120,000 or so distinct CDR3 sequences listed, roughly three fifths are singletons.

The chain is built from TRBV2 and TRBJ2-7; 9 bases line up with TRBD1. This TCR was sampled from a woman between 55 and 75 years old with primary liver carcinoma and hepatitis B virus infection. The specimen sequenced was liver tumor tissue from sampling region 1. Specified subset: tumor region T1, superior pole. The CDR3 DNA sequence: TGTGCCAGCAGTAGGGACAGGGCGAACGAGCAGTACTTC. Translating gives CASSRDRANEQYF.